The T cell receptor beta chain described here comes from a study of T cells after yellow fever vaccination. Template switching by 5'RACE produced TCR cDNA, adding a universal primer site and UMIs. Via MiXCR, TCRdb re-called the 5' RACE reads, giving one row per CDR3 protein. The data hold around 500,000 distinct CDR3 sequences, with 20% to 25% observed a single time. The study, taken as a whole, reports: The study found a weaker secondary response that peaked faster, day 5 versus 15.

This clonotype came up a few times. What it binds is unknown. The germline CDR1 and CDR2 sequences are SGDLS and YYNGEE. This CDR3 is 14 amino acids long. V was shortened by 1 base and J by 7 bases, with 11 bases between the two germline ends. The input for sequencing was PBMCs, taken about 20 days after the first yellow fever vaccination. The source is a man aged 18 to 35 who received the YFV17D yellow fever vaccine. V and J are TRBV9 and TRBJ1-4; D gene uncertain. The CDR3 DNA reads TGTGCCAGCAGCGTAACCGGGTTGAGTGAAAAACTGTTTTTT. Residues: CASSVTGLSEKLFF.